Listed here is a single T cell receptor beta chain. No antigen is known for it. The entry originates in a study of cytotoxic CD8 clonotypes in ibrutinib-treated CLL. Findings and caveats of the study: Pretreatment clonality was elevated relative to age-matched healthy donors and paralleled circulating CD8+ T-cell counts. Rising at ibrutinib response, clonality subsequently fell back toward baseline at progression.

Around 2.2 micrograms of genomic DNA, which was extracted from cryopreserved PBMCs, served as the material used for the TCR beta libraries. The ends lost 5 bases at V and 13 bases at J; junction bases unmatched: 13. Per the germline V gene, CDR1 is SGHTA and CDR2 is FQGNSA. The CDR3 has 16 residues. Measured with immunoSEQ multiplex PCR; TCRdb has only the in-frame clones, and not every one. The table includes roughly 23,000 clones, about 81% detected once. This TCR derives from a human donor with chronic lymphocytic leukemia. The V call is TRBV7-2, the J call TRBJ2-1, with 14 bases aligning to TRBD2. The sequencing here drew on PBMCs, taken before ibrutinib treatment. The CDR3 DNA is TGTGCCAGCAGCGGGCGTTTCTCCGGGACTAGCGGGAGACAGTTCTTC. It encodes CASSGRFSGTSGRQFF.